A single sample gave rise to the 17 T cell receptor gamma chains below, sequenced in a study of Vδ1+ human thymocytes. Overall study results and limits: Thymic TRG and TRD repertoires appeared highly polyclonal, with Gaussian CDR3 length distributions.

RNA was extracted from the cells and then reverse transcribed. The CDR3 regions were amplified by multiplex PCR from V-gene primers to a constant-region primer. TCRdb re-processed the multiplex PCR reads via CATT. The top ten hold around 1.9% of the sample, which has tens of thousands of gamma-chain clones, roughly 21% seen once. What these receptors recognize is not known. What was sequenced was Vdelta1+ gamma-delta thymocytes from the thymus. Subset defined: FACS-sorted CD3+ TCRalphabeta- TCRVdelta1+ TCRVdelta2- thymocytes. The receptors were sampled from a girl in the first two years of life who had congenital heart surgery.

The chain is built from TRGV3 and TRGJ1 or TRGJ2. V lost 2 bases and J lost 0; bases outside the gene matches: 4. Per germline, CDR1 VTNTFY and CDR2 YDVSTARD (reference sequence). The CDR3 runs to 14 residues. This CDR3 is CATWDMRNYYKKLF. DNA for the CDR3: TGTGCCACCTGGGACATGAGGAATTATTATAAGAAACTCTTT.

This rearrangement joins TRGV9 to TRGJ1 or TRGJ2. This CDR3 contains 18 residues. Trimming took 1 base from V and 0 from J; bases not matched to a gene: 15. Per germline, CDR1 GITISATS and CDR2 ISYDGTV (reference sequence). Written as DNA, the CDR3 is TGTGCCTTGTGGGAGGTCGAGGTGGAGGGTCGGAATTATTATAAGAAACTCTTT. It specifies CALWEVEVEGRNYYKKLF.

On this clone: Other DNA variants within this sample encode the same CDR3. The V gene is TRGV8, the J gene TRGJ1 or TRGJ2. The germline gives CDR1 VENAVY, CDR2 YDSYNSRV. V was pared by 2 bases and J by 7 bases, with 5 bases of the junction left unmatched. The CDR3 is 12 residues long. CDR3: CATWDIGYKKLF. The CDR3 bases are TGTGCCACCTGGGATATTGGATATAAGAAACTCTTT.

This clone was seen a few times. The genes are TRGV9 and TRGJ1 or TRGJ2. This CDR3 comprises 14 residues. J gave up 7 bases and V 2 bases, and 11 bases lay outside the gene matches. Looked up from germline, CDR1 is GITISATS and CDR2 is ISYDGTV (reference sequence). The CDR3 protein is CALWEALEYYKKLF. CDR3 bases: TGTGCCTTGTGGGAGGCCCTGGAGTACTATAAGAAACTCTTT.

The chain joins TRGV4 to TRGJ1 or TRGJ2. There are 11 residues in the CDR3. V trimming: 1 base; J trimming: 12 bases; junction bases outside the gene matches: 6. Germline loops: CDR1 EGSTGY, CDR2 YDSYTSSV. This CDR3 reads CATWDGSMKLF. CDR3 DNA sequence: TGTGCCACCTGGGATGGTTCCATGAAACTCTTT.

V and J are TRGV2 and TRGJ1 or TRGJ2. The CDR3 loop spans 11 amino acids. V shed 0 bases and J 11 bases; nucleotides not matched to a gene: 4. Germline CDR1 reads EGSNGY; CDR2 reads YDSYNSKV. CDR3 in amino acids: CATWDGVEKLF. The CDR3 DNA follows: TGTGCCACCTGGGACGGGGTAGAGAAACTCTTT.

Comment on this clone: Given a much more abundant clone one base away, this may be a read error. Different DNA sequences within this sample yield the same CDR3. The gene calls are TRGV2 and TRGJ1 or TRGJ2. Germline CDR1 is EGSNGY and CDR2 is YDSYNSKV. The CDR3 spans 13 residues. The DNA of the CDR3 is TGTGCCACCTGGGACGGGCATTACTATAAGAAACTCTTT. Protein sequence: CATWDGHYYKKLF.

A remark on this clone: The sample has other DNA sequences that encode this CDR3 too. V gene TRGV9 combines with J gene TRGJP. There are 15 residues in the CDR3. Germline CDR1 and CDR2: GITISATS and ISYDGTV (reference sequence). The V gene end was trimmed by 1 base and the J gene end by 8 bases; junction bases not matched to a gene: 2. CDR3 protein: CALWEVQLGKKIKVF. The CDR3 coding sequence is TGTGCCTTGTGGGAGGTCCAGTTGGGCAAAAAAATCAAGGTATTT.

The chain uses TRGV4 and TRGJ1 or TRGJ2. The V gene end was trimmed by 2 bases and the J gene end by 15 bases; junction bases not matched to a gene: 16. CDR3 size: 13 residues. Germline-derived CDR1 and CDR2 are EGSTGY and YDSYTSSV. The CDR3 nucleotides are TGTGCCACCTGGGATGAGTTACTTTCAGGGATACTCTTT. Translation: CATWDELLSGILF.

In its sample, this clone was seen a few times. The V call is TRGV2, the J call TRGJP2. CDR1 and CDR2 (germline): EGSNGY, YDSYNSKV. V lost 4 bases and J lost 6; bases outside the gene matches: 11. This CDR3 region has 15 residues. In nucleotides, the CDR3 is TGTGCCACCTGGGAGAGATTGGTAGGTGATTGGATCAAGACGTTT. The encoded protein is CATWERLVGDWIKTF.

Note on this clone: The sample has other DNA sequences that encode this CDR3 too. The rearrangement links TRGV2 to TRGJ1 or TRGJ2. The CDR3 contains 13 residues. Germline lookup yields CDR1 EGSNGY and CDR2 YDSYNSKV. Trimming removed 0 bases from V and 6 bases from J; junction bases left unmatched: 5. This CDR3 is CATWDGLSYKKLF. The CDR3, as DNA: TGTGCCACCTGGGACGGGCTATCTTATAAGAAACTCTTT.

This clone was seen only a few times. The same CDR3 also results from other DNA sequences found in this sample. The chain uses TRGV8 and TRGJ1 or TRGJ2. Germline CDR1 is VENAVY and CDR2 is YDSYNSRV. The CDR3 is 13 residues long. J was trimmed by 5 bases and V by 1 base; bases with no gene match: 5. The CDR3 DNA reads as TGTGCCACCTGGGATAGTCCACATTATAAGAAACTCTTT. This encodes CATWDSPHYKKLF.

The chain carries TRGV5 and TRGJ1 or TRGJ2. Germline V CDR1 and CDR2: VINAFY, YDVSNSKD. This CDR3 has 15 residues. V gave up 2 bases and J gave up 2 bases; unmatched junction bases: 9. The CDR3 protein is CATWDTQGDYYKKLF. The CDR3 nucleotides are TGTGCCACCTGGGACACCCAAGGGGATTATTATAAGAAACTCTTT.

This clone was counted between two and nine times. In the same sample, other DNA sequences code for this CDR3. The chain joins TRGV3 to TRGJ1 or TRGJ2. Germline CDR1 is VTNTFY and CDR2 is YDVSTARD (reference sequence). The CDR3 is made up of 11 amino acids. After removal of 0 bases from V and 12 bases from J, the junction contained 5 bases not matched to a gene. The CDR3 bases are TGTGCCACCTGGGACAGGCCAGCGAAACTCTTT. Translated, it gives CATWDRPAKLF.

This clone is labeled as medium-sized (0.01 to 0.1%). The chain employs TRGV5 and TRGJ1 or TRGJ2. The CDR3 has 10 residues. The germline V gene has CDR1 VINAFY and CDR2 YDVSNSKD. The ends lost 3 bases at V and 8 bases at J; junction bases unmatched: 1. The CDR3 protein is CATWDHKKLF. DNA of the CDR3: TGTGCCACCTGGGACCATAAGAAACTCTTT.

The V gene is TRGV1, the J gene TRGJ1 or TRGJ2. TRGV1 is given ORF status, its function remaining uncertain. The CDR3 is made up of 15 amino acids. V lost 0 bases, J lost 4 bases, and 9 bases stayed unmatched. This CDR3 reads CATWDRPVRYYKKLF. The CDR3 bases are TGTGCCACCTGGGACAGGCCAGTGAGGTATTATAAGAAACTCTTT.

V and J are TRGV4 and TRGJ1 or TRGJ2. Trimming at V came to 3 bases and at J to 11 bases, leaving 13 bases not matched to a gene. The CDR3 is 13 residues long. Germline values: CDR1 EGSTGY, CDR2 YDSYTSSV. The CDR3 spells CATWDPLAPEKLF. The CDR3 bases are TGTGCCACCTGGGATCCCCTAGCCCCTGAGAAACTCTTT.